The next 16 T cell receptor beta chains were all read from a single sample in a study of CD8 T cells in Susac syndrome (dated by TCRdb to the late 2010s). The library was prepared using the immunoSEQ multiplex PCR assay. RNA was extracted using the RNeasy kit, and about 0.5 to 1 ug of the RNA was reverse transcribed with random hexamers. TCRdb reworked the public reads: Q25 trimming with fastp, MiXCR clone assembly, productive beta chains retained. Here each entry gathers all rows of one CDR3 protein and keeps the most common genes and DNA. For this sample the table gives tens of thousands of distinct CDR3 sequences, of which approximately 96% were detected only once. The ten largest clones represent approximately 0.39% of the sample. The material sequenced was CD8+ T cells from PBMCs. Every receptor here comes from a human donor with Susac syndrome.

V usage is TRBV7-8 and J usage is TRBJ2-7; either TRBD1 or TRBD2 may supply D (5 bases each). Deletions cut 2 bases from V and 5 bases from J, with 10 bases between. CDR3 length equals 13 residues. The germline gives CDR1 SGHVS, CDR2 FQNEAQ. The chain's CDR3 is CASSLWGLDEQYF. The CDR3 nucleotides are TGTGCCAGCAGCTTATGGGGGTTGGACGAGCAGTACTTC.

The rearrangement joins TRBV29-1 to TRBJ2-2, with 9 positions matching TRBD1. With V trimmed by 4 bases and J by 5 bases, 2 bases remained unmatched. Germline CDR1 is SQVTM and CDR2 is ANQGSEA. The CDR3 contains 13 residues. The CDR3 nucleotides are TGCAGCGTTGTACAGGGGGCGACCGGGGAGCTGTTTTTT. Translation: CSVVQGATGELFF.

V gene TRBV27 combines with J gene TRBJ2-6; D remains ambiguous. The V and J ends lost 3 bases and 11 bases respectively, with 14 bases between them. Germline CDR1 is MNHEY and CDR2 is SMNVEV (reference sequence). The CDR3 has 14 amino acids. In nucleotides, the CDR3 is TGTGCCAGCAGTTTTAGGGCCAAGGGCTACGTCCTGACTTTC. Translating it yields CASSFRAKGYVLTF. The full variable domain, with the rest looked up from reference TRBV27 and TRBJ2-6, is EAQVTQNPRYLITVTGKKLTVTCSQNMNHEYMSWYRQDPGLGLRQIYYSMNVEVTDKGDVPEGYKVSRKEKRNFPLILESPSPNQTSLYFCASSFRAKGYVLTFGAGSRLTVL.

The genes are TRBV18 and TRBJ2-7; D perhaps matches TRBD1 (6 bases). This CDR3 is built from 14 residues. The V gene lost 0 bases and the J gene lost 4 bases, with 10 bases spanning the gap. Germline V gives CDR1 KGHSH, CDR2 LQKENI. This chain's CDR3 is CASSPPLDRYEQYF. The CDR3 DNA reads TGTGCCAGCTCACCACCGCTAGACAGGTACGAGCAGTACTTC.

This clonotype showed up just once. The genes are TRBV4-3 and TRBJ2-7; D may be TRBD2 (6 bases). CDR3 length equals 14 residues. V was shortened by 1 base and J by 3 bases, with 10 bases between the two germline ends. Germline V CDR1 and CDR2: LGHNA, YSLEER. The chain's CDR3 is CASSQGTDYYEQYF. The CDR3 nucleotides are TGCGCCAGCAGCCAAGGGACGGACTACTACGAGCAGTACTTC.

The chain joins TRBV27 to TRBJ1-1, with D hard to call. The CDR3 is 14 amino acids. V shed 5 bases and J shed 2 bases, with 12 bases lying between them. Germline loops: CDR1 MNHEY, CDR2 SMNVEV (reference sequence). The CDR3 bases are TGTGCCAGCAGTCCCCCCGGAAGAAACACTGAAGCTTTCTTT. Its protein product is CASSPPGRNTEAFF.

CDR3 DNA sequence: TGTGCCAGCAGTTTCCATGGGGGCCGCTCCTACGAGCAGTACTTC. Translating gives CASSFHGGRSYEQYF. The rearrangement joins TRBV28 to TRBJ2-7, with D perhaps TRBD1 (6 bases). This CDR3 comprises 15 residues. The V end was cut by 3 bases, the J end by 0 bases, with 12 bases between. From germline, CDR1 is MDHEN and CDR2 SYDVKM.

The chain uses TRBV12-3 or TRBV12-4 and TRBJ2-1; D ambiguous. CDR3 size: 16 residues. V dropped 3 bases and J dropped 3 bases, with 15 bases sitting between them. The CDR3: CASSLSELPGYNEQFF. The CDR3 DNA reads TGTGCCAGCAGTTTGAGTGAACTCCCCGGCTACAATGAGCAGTTCTTC.

This chain joins TRBV28 and TRBJ2-1; 9 bases fit TRBD2. The V and J ends lost 1 base and 0 bases, in that order; junction bases with no gene match: 7. The CDR3 is 18 amino acids. Germline values: CDR1 MDHEN, CDR2 SYDVKM. The CDR3 protein is CASSLLGLAGRSYNEQFF. The CDR3 nucleotides are TGTGCCAGCAGTTTATTGGGCCTAGCGGGGCGCTCCTACAATGAGCAGTTCTTC. The variable domain in full, completed from reference TRBV28 and TRBJ2-1, reads DVKVTQSSRYLVKRTGEKVFLECVQDMDHENMFWYRQDPGLGLRLIYFSYDVKMKEKGDIPEGYSVSREKKERFSLILESASTNQTSMYLCASSLLGLAGRSYNEQFFGPGTRLTVL.

The rearrangement uses TRBV3-1 and TRBJ2-5, with TRBD2 as a possible D gene (5 bases). Germline CDR1 reads LGHDT; CDR2 reads YNNKEL (reference sequence). V was clipped by 3 bases and J by 9 bases, with 5 bases between them. This CDR3 region has 10 residues. This chain's CDR3 is CASSQEAQYF. The CDR3 DNA is TGTGCCAGCAGCCAGGAGGCCCAGTACTTC.

This sequence joins TRBV5-4 and TRBJ2-3; 7 bases fit TRBD2. This CDR3 is built from 16 residues. The germline gives CDR1 SGHNT, CDR2 YYREEE (reference sequence). J gave up 5 bases and V 3 bases, and 12 bases lay outside the gene matches. This CDR3 reads CASSWGGVPSVDTQYF. The CDR3, as DNA: TGTGCCAGCAGCTGGGGGGGGGTCCCCTCCGTAGATACGCAGTATTTT.

The chain has TRBV7-8 and TRBJ2-7, with a tentative D call TRBD2 (5 bases). The V gene lost 3 bases and the J gene lost 0 bases, with 9 bases spanning the gap. This CDR3 has 14 amino acids. Per germline, CDR1 SGHVS and CDR2 FQNEAQ. In DNA form, the CDR3 reads TGTGCCAGCAGCTTGGACCGGGGCTCCTACGAGCAGTACGTC. Protein sequence: CASSLDRGSYEQYV.

V and J are TRBV7-9 and TRBJ2-7, with D tentatively TRBD1 or TRBD2 (5 bases each). CDR3 length: 13 amino acids. CDR1 and CDR2 (germline): SEHNR, FQNEAQ (reference sequence). The V end lost 5 bases, the J end lost 2 bases, and 10 bases lay between the germline ends. The CDR3 loop reads CASSTGGTYEQYF. Here the CDR3 DNA reads TGTGCCAGCAGCACAGGAGGAACCTACGAGCAGTACTTC. Looking up the rest from reference TRBV7-9 and TRBJ2-7 gives the full variable domain: DTGVSQNPRHKITKRGQNVTFRCDPISEHNRLYWYRQTLGQGPEFLTYFQNEAQLEKSRLLSDRFSAERPKGSFSTLEIQRTEQGDSAMYLCASSTGGTYEQYFGPGTRLTVT.

The genes are TRBV7-9 and TRBJ2-5, with D perhaps TRBD2 (7 bases). V dropped 8 bases and J dropped 5 bases, with 27 bases sitting between them. The CDR3 sequence is 17 residues long. Germline CDR1 SEHNR, CDR2 FQNEAQ (reference sequence). CDR3 loop: CASAWGGGQLGGETQYF. The DNA of the CDR3 is TGTGCCAGCGCCTGGGGCGGCGGACAGCTCGGGGGGGAGACCCAGTACTTC.

The chain links TRBV27 to TRBJ2-4, with a possible D match to TRBD2 (5 bases). The CDR3 has 13 residues. The germline V gene encodes CDR1 MNHEY and CDR2 SMNVEV (reference sequence). V was cut by 5 bases and J by 9 bases, with 14 bases left in between. This CDR3 is CASSLPDRGIQYF. The CDR3 bases are TGTGCCAGCAGTCTACCGGACCGGGGCATTCAGTACTTC.

The chain is built from TRBV9 and TRBJ2-2, with 8 bases lining up with TRBD2. The CDR3 has 18 amino acids. Trimming removed 4 bases from V and 5 bases from J; junction bases left unmatched: 16. The V gene's germline CDR1 is SGDLS and CDR2 YYNGEE. The CDR3 nucleotides are TGTGCCAGCAGCCCCCGCATCCAACTAGCGGAGTTGACCGGGGAGCTGTTTTTT. Encoded protein: CASSPRIQLAELTGELFF.